Here is one T cell receptor (beta chain) with its context. Its antigen is undetermined. TCRdb keeps only in-frame clones here, not all; method: immunoSEQ multiplex PCR. The table includes roughly 48,000 clones, approximately 81% detected once. The CDR3 totals 14 residues. Germline loops: CDR1 SGHVS, CDR2 FNYEAQ. Trimming removed 2 bases from V and 0 bases from J, with 4 bases in between. This entry is derived from a study of OX40 agonist ivuxolimab in advanced cancers. Enrollment shut out patients with autoimmune disease history or systemic immunosuppression. Study-wide findings and caveats: In the expanded peripheral T cells, antigen specificity was never determined. In general, CD8+ T cells held more expanded clones than CD4+ did, on average.

This TCR was recovered from an adult with an advanced solid tumor such as melanoma, head and neck, liver or kidney cancer. The gene calls are TRBV7-6 and TRBJ2-2, with D unclear. This specimen consisted of CD4+ or CD8+ T cells sorted from blood, obtained in a trial of the OX40 agonist ivuxolimab. Here the CDR3 DNA reads TGTGCCAGCAGCTTAAGGGCGAACACCGGGGAGCTGTTTTTT. It codes for CASSLRANTGELFF.